The source of this TCR beta chain is a study of OX40 agonist ivuxolimab in advanced cancers. Overall study context: Ivuxolimab, an agonistic anti-OX40 (CD134) antibody, was given to patients.

The table came from immunoSEQ multiplex PCR; TCRdb's copy has only in-frame clones and leaves some out. The sample includes tens of thousands of clones, more than 70% of them seen just once. Germline-derived CDR1 and CDR2 are MNHEY and SVGAGI. The length of the CDR3 is 16 residues. With 0 bases removed from V and 7 bases from J, the gap between germline ends came to 15 bases. The rearrangement uses TRBV6-5 and TRBJ1-4; D is ambiguous. The source is an adult with an advanced solid tumor such as melanoma, head and neck, liver or kidney cancer. This specimen was CD4+ or CD8+ T cells sorted from blood, taken in a trial of the OX40 agonist ivuxolimab. CDR3 amino acids: CASSYSKGFKVEKLFF. The DNA for the CDR3 is TGTGCCAGCAGTTACTCGAAAGGATTCAAGGTTGAAAAACTGTTTTTT.